This is a list of T cell receptor beta chains from one sample in a study of shared clonotypes between healthy human individuals. Libraries were prepared by immunoSEQ multiplex PCR; TCRdb keeps only in-frame clonotypes and omits some of them. The profile shows 2,500,000 or so clones, 92% of them singletons. The sample consisted of naive CD4+ T cells from PBMCs. Receptors originate from a man aged 18 to 30 in good health. Some clones in this sample may be carry-over from other donors' samples. Each CDR3 is given with its conserved first and last residue. The order of the fields is V gene, D gene, J gene, CDR3 DNA, CDR3 protein. D genes are given only for firm matches.

>TRBV27|-|TRBJ1-4
TGTGCCAGCAGTTTGAGGGGGGTAGATGAAAAACTGTTTTTT
CASSLRGVDEKLFF
>TRBV27|-|TRBJ1-2
TGTGCCAGCAGGACAGTCTATGGCTACACCTTC
CASRTVYGYTF
>TRBV25-1|TRBD2|TRBJ2-1
TGTGCCAGCAGTGAGAGCGGGAGTCGCGATGAGCAGTTCTTC
CASSESGSRDEQFF
>TRBV27|TRBD1|TRBJ2-2
TGTGCCAGCAGTTCACTTCCGGGACAGGGTGTAAAGGGTCCGAACACCGGGGAGCTGTTTTTT
CASSSLPGQGVKGPNTGELFF
>TRBV7-2|TRBD2|TRBJ2-3
TGTGCCAGCAGCCTCGGACTAGCAGCAGATACGCAGTATTTT
CASSLGLAADTQYF
>TRBV2|-|TRBJ2-3
TGTGCCAGCAGTGGGCTTACTAGCACAGATACGCAGTATTTT
CASSGLTSTDTQYF
>TRBV5-1|-|TRBJ1-3
TGCGCCAGCAGCTTGGTTCAGGGGCCTGGAAACACCATATATTTT
CASSLVQGPGNTIYF
>TRBV9|TRBD1|TRBJ2-5
TGTGCCAGCAGCGTAGACAGGGGTGAGACCCAGTACTTC
CASSVDRGETQYF
>TRBV5-1|TRBD2|TRBJ2-1
TGCGCCAGCAGCTTACCTAGCGGGAGGGGAACAATTTGGGATGAGCAGTTCTTC
CASSLPSGRGTIWDEQFF
>TRBV28|-|TRBJ1-6
TGTGCCAGCCGAGGTGGTTCCTATAATTCACCCCTCCACTTT
CASRGGSYNSPLHF
>TRBV2|TRBD1|TRBJ2-3
TGTGCCACCCGGGACAGGGTTAGCACAGATACGCAGTATTTT
CATRDRVSTDTQYF
>TRBV4-1|-|TRBJ2-5
TGCGCCAGCAGCCAATCCGAAGAGACCCAGTACTTC
CASSQSEETQYF
>TRBV4-1|-|TRBJ2-1
TGCGCCAGCAGCCAAGATCGCCGAGGAGAGCAGTTCTTC
CASSQDRRGEQFF
>TRBV7-3|-|TRBJ2-3
TGTGCCAGCAGCCCTAAACAGGGAGCGGGGGATACGCAGTATTTT
CASSPKQGAGDTQYF
>TRBV7-2|-|TRBJ2-3
TGTGCCAGCAGCTTAGGGGCGGGCCCCGGGACAGATACGCAGTATTTT
CASSLGAGPGTDTQYF
>TRBV5-4|-|TRBJ2-4
TGTGCCAGCAGCCAGTATCTTAGAAGTAGAGACTCCCTAGCTAAAAACATTCAGTACTTC
CASSQYLRSRDSLAKNIQYF
>TRBV5-4|-|TRBJ2-1
TGTGCCAGCAGCTTGAGGGGGGCTAATGAGCAGTTCTTC
CASSLRGANEQFF
>TRBV9|TRBD1|TRBJ2-2
TGTGCCAGCAGCGCGAGAGGGGGCAGCACCGGGGAGCTGTTTTTT
CASSARGGSTGELFF
>TRBV4-1|-|TRBJ2-2
TGCGCCAGCAGCCACCCCCTCAAACAGGGCCGATTTTACGCCGGGGAGCTGTTTTTT
CASSHPLKQGRFYAGELFF
>TRBV6-6|TRBD1|TRBJ1-1
TGTGCCAGCGGAAGGGGACAGGGGAACACTGAAGCTTTCTTT
CASGRGQGNTEAFF
>TRBV7-9|-|TRBJ2-1
TGTGCCAGCAGCTCCGACAGGAATGAGCAGTTCTTC
CASSSDRNEQFF
>TRBV10-3|-|TRBJ1-2
TGTGCCATCAGTGGGTCCCGCGGCTACACCTTC
CAISGSRGYTF
>TRBV19|-|TRBJ2-7
TGTGCCAGTAGCAAAGGGCCTCCCTACGAGCAGTACTTC
CASSKGPPYEQYF
>TRBV10-3|-|TRBJ2-3
TGTGCCATCAGTACCGGGACACCCAGCACAGATACGCAGTATTTT
CAISTGTPSTDTQYF
>TRBV9|-|TRBJ1-2
TGTGCCAGCAGCGTAGGTGTAGGGTTAATCGGCTACACCTTC
CASSVGVGLIGYTF
>TRBV7-2|-|TRBJ1-1
TGTGCCAGCAGACCTTCCCCTTCTCGGTCGACTGAAGCTTTCTTT
CASRPSPSRSTEAFF
>TRBV2|-|TRBJ1-2
TGTGCCAGCAGTGAATATGGCTACACCTTC
CASSEYGYTF
>TRBV5-1|TRBD1|TRBJ2-5
TGCGCCAGCAGCTTGGCGACAGGGGGCGGTGAGACCCAGTACTTC
CASSLATGGGETQYF
>TRBV5-4|-|TRBJ2-7
TGTGCCAGCAGCTCCCCCACAGGGACCCTTGAGGAGCAGTACTTC
CASSSPTGTLEEQYF
>TRBV7-6|TRBD1|TRBJ2-7
TGTGCCAGCAGCCCCGACAGGGCCAGGTCCACCTACGAGCAGTACTTC
CASSPDRARSTYEQYF
>TRBV4-1|-|TRBJ1-2
TGCGCCAGCAGCCAAGATGACGTCCATGGCGGGTTAGCTAACTATGGCTACACCTTC
CASSQDDVHGGLANYGYTF